Reported below is one T cell receptor (beta chain). Its antigen is still unknown. No base quality values were provided; no much bigger clone lies one nucleotide off. Sequences MNHNS (CDR1) and SASEGT (CDR2) are obtained from the germline V gene. V trim: 4 bases; J trim: 5 bases; unmatched bases: 8. Reading from cysteine to phenylalanine, the CDR3 counts 15 amino acids. The entry retains the CDR3 DNA only, 45 bases that are in frame from base 1. This sample was taken from a study of T cell changes during pregnancy in multiple sclerosis (dated by TCRdb to the late 2010s). In terms of the full investigation: Changes in the T cell repertoire over the course of pregnancy were examined in this study in women with multiple sclerosis.

Receptor libraries were prepared by the immunoSEQ multiplex PCR assay. TCRdb took over this immuneACCESS table, retaining in-frame rearrangements with V and J assigned. Such tables are incomplete; in checked studies, under half of the missing clones stem from an unresolved V gene, and the remainder is unexplained. In this sample the table shows approximately 110,000 clones, roughly 90% of which occur a single time. The ten largest clones add up to 3% to 3.5% of the sample. The chain was built from TRBV6-1 and TRBJ2-5; the junction holds 9 bases that match TRBD2. The TCR sequence derives from a female donor with multiple sclerosis, enrolled in a pregnancy study. Material: peripheral blood, obtained after pregnancy. The bases are TGTGCCAGCAGTGGGGCGGGGGGGCTGTCTGAGACCCAGTACTTC. Its protein product is CASSGAGGLSETQYF.